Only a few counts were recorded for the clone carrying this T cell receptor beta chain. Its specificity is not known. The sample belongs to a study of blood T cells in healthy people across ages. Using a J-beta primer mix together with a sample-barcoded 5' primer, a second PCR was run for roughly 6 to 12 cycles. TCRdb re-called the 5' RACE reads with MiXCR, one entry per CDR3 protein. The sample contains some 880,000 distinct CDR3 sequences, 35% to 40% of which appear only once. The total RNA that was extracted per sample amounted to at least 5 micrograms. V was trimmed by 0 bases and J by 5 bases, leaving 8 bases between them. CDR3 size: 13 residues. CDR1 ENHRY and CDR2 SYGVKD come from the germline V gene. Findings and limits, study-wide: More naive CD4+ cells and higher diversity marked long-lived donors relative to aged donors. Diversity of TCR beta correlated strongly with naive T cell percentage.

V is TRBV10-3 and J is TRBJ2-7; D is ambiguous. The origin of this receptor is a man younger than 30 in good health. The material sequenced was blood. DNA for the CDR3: TGTGCCATCAGTGAGTCGGAACGGGACGAGCAGTACTTC. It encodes CAISESERDEQYF.